These 14 T cell receptor beta chains originate from one sample sequenced in a study of OX40 agonist ivuxolimab in advanced cancers. Only in-frame clones appear in the TCRdb table, and some are missing; sequencing was by immunoSEQ multiplex PCR. This sample has fewer than 25,000 clones, with roughly 80% found just once. The sequenced sample was CD4+ or CD8+ T cells sorted from blood, obtained in a trial of the OX40 agonist ivuxolimab. These receptor sequences come from an adult with an advanced solid tumor such as melanoma, head and neck, liver or kidney cancer.

This clone was seen only once. DNA for the CDR3: TGTGCCAGCAGTCCGGGACAGGGGCAAGAGACCCAGTACTTC. Protein product: CASSPGQGQETQYF. The rearrangement links TRBV2 to TRBJ2-5, with 10 bases that match TRBD1. The CDR3 is 14 amino acids. The trim removed 5 bases at V and 2 bases at J, leaving 2 bases unmatched. In germline, CDR1 is SNHLY, CDR2 FYNNEI. The whole variable domain, remainder taken from reference TRBV2 and TRBJ2-5, is EPEVTQTPSHQVTQMGQEVILRCVPISNHLYFYWYRQILGQKVEFLVSFYNNEISEKSEIFDDQFSVERPDGSNFTLKIRSTKLEDSAMYFCASSPGQGQETQYFGPGTRLLVL.

The table lists this clone with a few counts. Other DNA sequences within the sample encode an identical CDR3. J is TRBJ1-2 and V is TRBV27; a weak D match, TRBD1 (5 bases). The germline gives CDR1 MNHEY, CDR2 SMNVEV (reference sequence). This CDR3 has 13 residues. V was trimmed by 2 bases and J by 8 bases, leaving 12 bases between them. CDR3: CASSLGQGRGYTF. In nucleotides, the CDR3 is TGTGCCAGCAGTTTAGGGCAGGGTAGAGGCTACACCTTC.

V gene TRBV28 combines with J gene TRBJ1-2; a weak D match, TRBD1 (5 bases). V lost 4 bases and J lost 4, with 31 bases in between. Germline V CDR1 and CDR2: MDHEN, SYDVKM. The CDR3 totals 20 residues. The CDR3 spells CASSSLSGFDSDPLGYGYTF. CDR3 nucleotide sequence: TGTGCCAGCAGTTCCCTATCGGGGTTCGACAGTGACCCCTTGGGCTATGGCTACACCTTC.

This clone was detected a few times. The rearrangement uses TRBV20-1 and TRBJ1-1; D is undetermined. Per germline, CDR1 DFQATT and CDR2 SNEGSKA (reference sequence). The length of the CDR3 is 11 residues. The V gene lost 1 base and the J gene lost 6 bases, with 6 bases spanning the gap. CDR3 in amino acids: CSARGEAEAFF. CDR3 nucleotides: TGCAGTGCTAGAGGGGAGGCTGAAGCTTTCTTT.

The sample holds a few counts of this clone. The V gene is TRBV28, the J gene TRBJ1-6; the D gene is possibly TRBD1 (6 bases). This CDR3 has 14 residues. Germline values: CDR1 MDHEN, CDR2 SYDVKM. The CDR3 DNA is TGTGCTACCACAGGGAGCTCCTATAATTCACCCCTCCACTTT. Its protein product is CATTGSSYNSPLHF.

V is TRBV6-4 and J is TRBJ1-1, with TRBD1 as a possible D gene (6 bases). V was trimmed by 0 bases and J by 6 bases, leaving 8 bases between them. Germline loops: CDR1 MRHNA, CDR2 SNTAGT. The CDR3 extends over 13 amino acids. CDR3 in DNA: TGTGCCAGCAGTGACTCGAGGACAGCTGAAGCTTTCTTT. The encoded protein is CASSDSRTAEAFF.

The J gene is TRBJ2-7, the V gene TRBV27, with 7 nucleotides matching TRBD1. The CDR3 covers 11 residues. With 4 bases clipped from V and 12 bases from J, the junction kept 6 bases outside the gene matches. Germline V lookup: CDR1 MNHEY, CDR2 SMNVEV (reference sequence). In DNA form, the CDR3 reads TGTGCCAGCAGTTGGCAGGGGGTGCGGTACTTC. It encodes CASSWQGVRYF.

The chain recombines TRBV10-3 with TRBJ1-5; perhaps TRBD1 as D (5 bases). Germline assignment: CDR1 ENHRY and CDR2 SYGVKD. The length of the CDR3 is 16 residues. The ends were cut back, 0 bases at V and 5 bases at J, with 14 bases in the middle. This chain's CDR3 is CAISESLPGSDQPQHF. CDR3 nucleotide sequence: TGTGCCATCAGTGAGTCGTTGCCAGGGTCGGATCAGCCCCAGCATTTT.

In its sample, this clone was seen once. This chain uses TRBV4-1 with TRBJ2-3; D ambiguous. V was clipped by 2 bases and J by 2 bases, with 11 bases between them. CDR1 MGHRA and CDR2 YSYEKL come from the germline V gene. CDR3 length: 15 amino acids. The CDR3 DNA sequence: TGCGCCAGCAGCCAATCCTTACCGAACACAGATACGCAGTATTTT. It specifies CASSQSLPNTDTQYF.

The J gene is TRBJ2-5, the V gene TRBV6-5, with TRBD2 matching 12 bases. The CDR3 contains 15 residues. Germline CDR1 and CDR2: MNHEY and SVGAGI. V gave up 7 bases and J gave up 4 bases; unmatched junction bases: 7. CDR3 in DNA: TGTGCCAGCACCTCTAGCGGGGGGGCCGGAGAGACCCAGTACTTC. This codes for CASTSSGGAGETQYF.

The chain employs TRBV25-1 and TRBJ2-1; TRBD2 matches 8 bases. V lost 2 bases, J lost 3 bases, and 6 bases stayed unmatched. CDR1 MGHDK and CDR2 SYGVNS come from the germline V gene. This CDR3 is 16 amino acids long. The CDR3 sequence: CASSEEAGGNYNEQFF. The DNA of the CDR3 is TGTGCCAGCAGTGAAGAGGCGGGAGGCAACTACAATGAGCAGTTCTTC.

This sequence joins TRBV7-2 and TRBJ2-3; possible D gene TRBD2, 6 bases. Germline values: CDR1 SGHTA, CDR2 FQGNSA. The CDR3 sequence is 17 residues long. Trimming pared 5 bases from V and 4 bases from J, leaving 22 bases between. As DNA, the CDR3 is TGTGCCAGCAGCCAACGACTAGTCCGGGGGTACGCAGATACGCAGTATTTT. It codes for CASSQRLVRGYADTQYF.

The chain employs TRBV2 and TRBJ2-7; D gene unclear. Germline loops: CDR1 SNHLY, CDR2 FYNNEI. The V end was cut by 2 bases, the J end by 5 bases, with 1 base between. This CDR3 has 10 residues. The CDR3 DNA follows: TGTGCCAGCAGTGAAAACGAGCAGTACTTC. Translated: CASSENEQYF.

The genes are TRBV7-8 and TRBJ2-7; D remains unclear. The CDR3 loop spans 13 amino acids. CDR1 SGHVS and CDR2 FQNEAQ come from the germline V gene. Trimming took 3 bases from V and 2 from J, leaving 8 bases between them. The CDR3 loop reads CASSFPDAYEQYF. CDR3 coding DNA: TGTGCCAGCAGCTTCCCGGACGCCTACGAGCAGTACTTC.